This is a list of T cell receptor beta chains from one sample in a study of blood T cell repertoires in COVID-19. Repertoires were generated with immunoSEQ multiplex PCR, while TCRdb's copy carries only in-frame clones and drops some. The sample has 150,000 to 200,000 clones; 85% to 90% are singletons. The specimen was peripheral blood. The receptors here all came from a woman aged 80 or over in a cohort sampled during active or convalescent COVID-19. Each CDR3 is given with its conserved first and last residue. The order of the fields is V gene, D gene, J gene, clone size, CDR3 DNA, CDR3 protein. A D gene is named only where the DNA matches it firmly. The size field is filled for only some rows; it gives once, few, many or a size class.

>TRBV9|TRBD2|TRBJ2-3|.
TGTGCCAGCAGCGCTCTAGCGGGGAGAGGGGATACGCAGTATTTT
CASSALAGRGDTQYF
>TRBV18|.|TRBJ2-5|.
TGTGCCAGCTCACCAGTTGTCCGGACAGAAAGGAAGACCCAGTACTTC
CASSPVVRTERKTQYF
>TRBV18|.|TRBJ1-1|once
TGTGCCAGCTCACCACCGAACAGGGCGGCCACTGAAGCTTTCTTT
CASSPPNRAATEAFF
>TRBV6-5|.|TRBJ2-7|.
TGTGCCAGCAGGGGGGGTGGACAGGAGTCCATCGAGCAGTACTTC
CASRGGGQESIEQYF
>TRBV10-3|TRBD1|TRBJ1-2|.
TGTGCCATCAGGACAGGGGGCACGGGGGGCTACACCTTC
CAIRTGGTGGYTF
>TRBV7-8|TRBD2|TRBJ2-7|.
TGTGCCAGCAGCCAGCGGGGGGGCTTTTACGAGCAGTACTTC
CASSQRGGFYEQYF
>TRBV3-1/TRBV3-2|.|TRBJ1-1|.
TGTGCCAGCAGCCAAGCGATTTGGGCAGAGGGCAACACTGAAGCTTTCTTT
CASSQAIWAEGNTEAFF
>TRBV27|.|TRBJ2-5|.
TGTGCCAGCAGTTTATTGGGGCAGGGCGAGAGGGAGACCCAGTACTTC
CASSLLGQGERETQYF
>TRBV7-2|TRBD2|TRBJ2-2|.
TGTGCCAGCAGCCTCCTTCGGACTAGCGTGAACACCGGGGAGCTGTTTTTT
CASSLLRTSVNTGELFF
>TRBV9|TRBD1|TRBJ1-2|.
TGTGCCAGCAGCGTAGATCCCGGGACAGGGCGGGGCTACACCTTC
CASSVDPGTGRGYTF
>TRBV25-1|.|TRBJ1-4|once
TGTGCCAGCGGGACTACTGGTGAAAAACTGTTTTTT
CASGTTGEKLFF
>TRBV24-1|TRBD1|TRBJ2-1|.
TGTGCCACCAGTGATCCAGGACAGGGCTTCGATGAGCAGTTCTTC
CATSDPGQGFDEQFF
>TRBV5-6|.|TRBJ1-2|.
TGTGCCAGCAGCTTGGACAGGTTAAGTGGCTACACCTTC
CASSLDRLSGYTF
>TRBV19|TRBD1|TRBJ1-2|.
TGTGCCAGCTGTAGGGGACAGGGCTCCTATGGCTACACCTTC
CASCRGQGSYGYTF
>TRBV30|.|TRBJ1-5|.
TGTGCCTGGAGTGACAGACGGATAGATCAGCCCCAGCATTTT
CAWSDRRIDQPQHF
>TRBV18|.|TRBJ2-4|.
TGTGCCAGCTCCCGCGGGGGCGACGGCATTCAGTACTTC
CASSRGGDGIQYF
>TRBV29-1|TRBD1|TRBJ2-7|few
TGCAGCGTAGAGGGACAGGGGGCCGCCGAGCAGTACTTC
CSVEGQGAAEQYF
>TRBV5-1|TRBD1|TRBJ2-7|.
TGCGCCAGCAGCTGGGGACAGGGGGTCTCCTACGAGCAGTACTTC
CASSWGQGVSYEQYF
>TRBV7-9|.|TRBJ1-2|once
TGTGCCAGCAGCCCGTCTGGAGGACTAGCTAACTATGGCTACACCTTC
CASSPSGGLANYGYTF
>TRBV25-1|TRBD1|TRBJ2-2|.
TGTGCCAGCCGAAACGACAGGACAGGAAAGTCCGGGGAGCTGTTTTTT
CASRNDRTGKSGELFF
>TRBV7-9|TRBD1|TRBJ1-5|once
TGTGCCAGCAGCTTCCGACAGGGGCTTCAGCCCCAGCATTTT
CASSFRQGLQPQHF
>TRBV18|.|TRBJ1-4|.
TGTGCCAGCTCACGAAACTCGGGAAACGGTGAAAAACTGTTTTTT
CASSRNSGNGEKLFF
>TRBV18|TRBD1|TRBJ1-5|.
TGTGCCAGCTCACCAGGGGACAGGGTAACCAGTAATAGCAATCAGCCCCAGCATTTT
CASSPGDRVTSNSNQPQHF
>TRBV6-1|.|TRBJ2-5|.
TGTGCCAGCAGTGAACTAGGAGCGGAGACCCAGTACTTC
CASSELGAETQYF
>TRBV29-1|.|TRBJ1-2|.
TGCAGCGTTGAAGAGGCAGGGCTTGGCTACACCTTC
CSVEEAGLGYTF
>TRBV7-9|.|TRBJ2-6|.
TGTGCCAGCAGCTTGTACAGGGCCTCTGGGGCCAACGTCCTGACTTTC
CASSLYRASGANVLTF
>TRBV7-2|.|TRBJ2-4|.
TGTGCCAGCAGCTCACAGGCCAAGGACATTCAGTACTTC
CASSSQAKDIQYF
>TRBV6-2/TRBV6-3|TRBD1|TRBJ1-2|.
TGTGCCAGCAGTGTATTTGGACAGGGTCATGGCTACACCTTC
CASSVFGQGHGYTF
>TRBV11-2|TRBD1|TRBJ2-5|.
TGTGCCAGCAGCCCGCGCCGGGACAGGGTCCGGGAGACCCAGTACTTC
CASSPRRDRVRETQYF
>TRBV10-3|.|TRBJ2-5|.
TGTGCCATCAGGGGACAAGCGGGGGAGACCCAGTACTTC
CAIRGQAGETQYF
>TRBV10-1|.|TRBJ2-5|.
TGCGCCAGCAGTGAGTTGGGCCGAGAGACCCAGTACTTC
CASSELGRETQYF
>TRBV11-2|TRBD2|TRBJ2-1|.
TGTGCCAGCAGCCCACCCGGGACTAGCGGGAACAATGAGCAGTTCTTC
CASSPPGTSGNNEQFF
>TRBV2|.|TRBJ1-5|.
TGTGCCAGCACCTTGACAGTGGATCAGCCCCAGCATTTT
CASTLTVDQPQHF
>TRBV27|TRBD1|TRBJ1-5|once
TGTGCCAGCACATCTACCCCAGGGGGCAGGCAGCCCCAGCATTTT
CASTSTPGGRQPQHF
>TRBV7-9|.|TRBJ1-2|once
TGTGCCAGCAGCTTAGTTGAGACACTAGGAGGCTACACCTTC
CASSLVETLGGYTF
>TRBV19|.|TRBJ1-2|.
TGTGCCAGTAGTACCCCTGGGACATTCAACTATGGCTACACCTTC
CASSTPGTFNYGYTF
>TRBV9|.|TRBJ2-7|.
TGTGCCAGCAGCGTAGGCCCAACAGTTAACTACGAGCAGTACTTC
CASSVGPTVNYEQYF
>TRBV14|.|TRBJ1-5|once
TGTGCCAGCAGCCAAGGAGGCTCGTCCCAGCATTTT
CASSQGGSSQHF
>TRBV11-2|TRBD1|TRBJ1-3|.
TGTGCCAGCAGCTCCCCCGGGATCAGGGGGTCTGGAAACACCATATATTTT
CASSSPGIRGSGNTIYF
>TRBV6-5|TRBD1|TRBJ1-1|.
TGTGCCAGCACCGAAGGGACAGGCGGATACACTGAAGCTTTCTTT
CASTEGTGGYTEAFF
>TRBV27|.|TRBJ2-5|.
TGTGCCAGCAGTGTCGGACAGAACCAAGAGACCCAGTACTTC
CASSVGQNQETQYF
>TRBV29-1|TRBD2|TRBJ2-1|once
TGCAGCGTTGAAGATGTGTTGTCGGGAGGGAGGAATGAGCAGTTCTTC
CSVEDVLSGGRNEQFF
>TRBV4-1|.|TRBJ2-5|.
TGCGCCAGCAGCCAAGACACGTTGGCAGAGACCCAGTACTTC
CASSQDTLAETQYF
>TRBV6-2/TRBV6-3|TRBD2|TRBJ2-7|.
TGTGCCAGCAGTTCCCAGGGAGGGGAGCAGTACTTC
CASSSQGGEQYF
>TRBV5-4|.|TRBJ2-2|.
TGTGCCAGCACCACATATGGGACATCGAACACCGGGGAGCTGTTTTTT
CASTTYGTSNTGELFF
>TRBV29-1|TRBD2|TRBJ2-7|.
TGCAGCGTTGAAATTTGGTGGGGAGGCAGCGGGGGTTCTTACGAGCAGTACTTC
CSVEIWWGGSGGSYEQYF
>TRBV7-9|.|TRBJ1-1|.
TGTGCCAGCAGCTTACAGGGTGGGCTGAACACTGAAGCTTTCTTT
CASSLQGGLNTEAFF
>TRBV2|.|TRBJ1-1|.
TGTGCCAGCGATTCAGGGATCGCTGAAGCTTTCTTT
CASDSGIAEAFF
>TRBV11-2|TRBD1|TRBJ1-2|.
TGTGCCAGCAGCTTCGGGACAGGCTTGGGGGACTATGGCTACACCTTC
CASSFGTGLGDYGYTF
>TRBV6-6|.|TRBJ2-1|.
TGTGCCAGCAGTTACGCGCAGCGTGGTGAGCAGTTCTTC
CASSYAQRGEQFF
>TRBV6-2/TRBV6-3|TRBD1|TRBJ1-2|many
TGTGCCAGCAGTCTCATGGTACAGGGGTCGGATTATGACTACACCTTC
CASSLMVQGSDYDYTF
>TRBV18|.|TRBJ1-1|.
TGTGCCAGCTTCTCGGGGGGTACTGAAGCTTTCTTT
CASFSGGTEAFF
>TRBV5-1|.|TRBJ2-2|.
TGCGCCAGCAGCTTGAGACAGGCGGTCGGGACCGGGGAGCTGTTTTTT
CASSLRQAVGTGELFF